The 16 T cell receptor beta chains given below trace back to one sample, sequenced in a study of blood T cell repertoires in COVID-19 (dated by TCRdb to 2020 to 2022). Library preparation was by the immunoSEQ multiplex PCR assay. This is the immuneACCESS table as TCRdb keeps it, with only in-frame sequences that have V and J called. A part of the clones is gone; compared with another copy, unresolved V genes explain less than half, and the rest is unexplained. This sample lists more than 95,000 clones; about 90% were detected once. More than 5% of the sample belongs to the ten largest clones. Sequencing was carried out using peripheral blood. Receptors were obtained from a human donor in a cohort sampled during active COVID-19.

Here the CDR3 reads CASSPEDPAIYGYTF. For the CDR3, the DNA is TGTGCCAGTAGCCCGGAGGACCCTGCTATCTATGGCTACACCTTC. This sequence joins TRBV19 and TRBJ1-2; D is undetermined. The CDR3 is 15 amino acids. Germline V lookup: CDR1 LNHDA, CDR2 SQIVND (reference sequence). Deletions cut 6 bases from V and 4 bases from J, with 18 bases between.

The chain couples TRBV4-2 to TRBJ2-6, with D unclear. With 0 bases removed from V and 2 bases from J, the gap between germline ends came to 20 bases. CDR3 size: 20 residues. CDR1 and CDR2 (germline): LGHNA, YNFKEQ. The CDR3 loop is CASSQDRLYLPGPGANVLTF. The CDR3 DNA reads as TGTGCCAGCAGCCAAGATCGGCTTTATCTTCCAGGTCCTGGGGCCAACGTCCTGACTTTC.

This chain links TRBV6-1 with TRBJ2-5; 9 nucleotides line up with TRBD2. The CDR3 is 19 residues long. Germline CDR1 reads MNHNS; CDR2 reads SASEGT. J gave up 2 bases and V 3 bases, and 16 bases lay outside the gene matches. The CDR3 region is CASSDSGSRPGSSQETQYF. In DNA, the CDR3 is TGTGCCAGCAGTGATAGCGGGAGCCGACCCGGAAGTTCGCAAGAGACCCAGTACTTC.

The chain employs TRBV12-5 and TRBJ1-1; 10 bases match TRBD1. This CDR3 spans 17 amino acids. Germline V gene data show CDR1 as LGHNT and CDR2 as FRNRAP. V dropped 5 bases and J dropped 0; count of bases not matched to a gene: 9. CDR3 loop: CASGLKDRGGMNTEAFF. In nucleotides, the CDR3 is TGTGCTAGTGGTCTAAAGGACAGGGGGGGGATGAACACTGAAGCTTTCTTT.

The genes are TRBV11-2 and TRBJ2-7, with a possible D match to TRBD2 (5 bases). From germline, CDR1 is SGHAT and CDR2 FQNNGV. V gave up 5 bases and J gave up 2 bases, with 13 bases separating them. There are 14 residues in the CDR3. The CDR3 region is CASSPLAGAYEQYF. CDR3 in DNA: TGTGCCAGCAGCCCCCTCGCGGGTGCCTACGAGCAGTACTTC.

The rearrangement uses TRBV28 and TRBJ2-3; TRBD2 matches 9 bases. Per the germline V gene, CDR1 is MDHEN and CDR2 is SYDVKM. This CDR3 spans 15 amino acids. With V trimmed by 3 bases and J by 4 bases, 5 bases remained unmatched. CDR3 bases: TGTGCCAGCAGTTTGGCGGGAGGGCCAGCAGATACGCAGTATTTT. Residues: CASSLAGGPADTQYF.

This chain links TRBV4-1 with TRBJ1-1; D not certain. Germline assignment: CDR1 MGHRA and CDR2 YSYEKL. The germline V and J ends were trimmed by 5 bases and 1 base, with 11 bases remaining between them. This CDR3 is built from 14 residues. The CDR3 DNA reads as TGCGCCAGCAGCTGGGCCACAGCGAACACTGAAGCTTTCTTT. It codes for CASSWATANTEAFF.

The J gene is TRBJ2-3, the V gene TRBV10-3; 10 bases fit TRBD1. The CDR3 sequence is 17 residues long. V dropped 6 bases and J dropped 3; count of bases not matched to a gene: 12. Germline V gene data show CDR1 as ENHRY and CDR2 as SYGVKD. The CDR3: CAISLISDRGGTDTQYF. The CDR3 DNA reads TGTGCCATCAGCCTCATCTCGGACAGGGGGGGTACAGATACGCAGTATTTT.

The chain recombines TRBV6-5 with TRBJ1-2; unclear D gene. This CDR3 has 14 residues. V was shortened by 5 bases and J by 3 bases, with 13 bases between the two germline ends. Germline V gene lookup returns CDR1 MNHEY and CDR2 SVGAGI. The CDR3 nucleotides are TGTGCCAGCAGTCAAACGGGAACTTACTATGGCTACACCTTC. As protein: CASSQTGTYYGYTF.

The chain links TRBV6-2 or TRBV6-3 to TRBJ1-1, with D perhaps TRBD1 (6 bases). Trimming stripped 6 bases from V and 0 bases from J, with 11 bases between. Germline loops: CDR1 MNHEY, CDR2 SVGEGT. CDR3 size: 14 residues. Here the CDR3 reads CASSSRTVNTEAFF. The CDR3 DNA reads TGTGCCAGCAGCTCCCGGACAGTGAACACTGAAGCTTTCTTT.

J is TRBJ2-3 and V is TRBV6-5; TRBD2 agrees at 7 bases. The CDR3 sequence is 13 residues long. The J segment lost 4 bases and the V segment lost 2 bases, leaving 0 bases of the junction unmatched. Germline values: CDR1 MNHEY, CDR2 SVGAGI. The CDR3 sequence is CASSYGGADTQYF. CDR3 DNA: TGTGCCAGCAGTTACGGGGGGGCAGATACGCAGTATTTT.

In its sample, this clone was seen a few times. The chain combines TRBV5-6 with TRBJ1-3, with D perhaps matching TRBD1 (6 bases). Germline values: CDR1 SGHDT, CDR2 YYEEEE. The CDR3 length is 13 residues. Trimming removed 4 bases from V and 3 bases from J, with 8 bases in between. The chain's CDR3 is CASSPDSGNTIYF. CDR3 sequence (DNA): TGTGCCAGCAGCCCGGACAGTGGAAACACCATATATTTT.

The chain links TRBV3-1 (or the pseudogene TRBV3-2) to TRBJ1-2; TRBD1 matches at 8 bases. CDR1 and CDR2 (germline): LGHDT, YNNKEL (reference sequence). CDR3 length: 15 amino acids. The V segment lost 5 bases and the J segment 1 base; nucleotides outside the gene matches: 6. DNA of the CDR3: TGTGCCAGCAGCAAGACGGACAGGGTTAACTATGGCTACACCTTC. Translated: CASSKTDRVNYGYTF.

The V gene is TRBV15, the J gene TRBJ2-5, with 8 bases fitting TRBD2. Germline V gene sequence: CDR1 LNHNV, CDR2 YYDKDF (reference sequence). V trimming: 1 base; J trimming: 5 bases; junction bases outside the gene matches: 6. CDR3 length: 15 residues. CDR3 nucleotides: TGTGCCACCAGCAGAGCACTAGCGGTCCGGGAGACCCAGTACTTC. Translated: CATSRALAVRETQYF.

V usage is TRBV2 and J usage is TRBJ2-7; 10 bases fit TRBD1. V gave up 10 bases and J gave up 3 bases; unmatched junction bases: 12. Germline V gene sequence: CDR1 SNHLY, CDR2 FYNNEI. This CDR3 comprises 15 residues. The CDR3 nucleotides read TGTGCCACCGCCGCTAGGACAGGGGGAAGCTACGAGCAGTACTTC. This codes for CATAARTGGSYEQYF.

This clone has a handful of counts. CDR3 amino acids: CASMRVFGISYNSPLHF. Written as DNA, the CDR3 is TGTGCCAGCATGAGGGTCTTTGGGATCTCCTATAATTCACCCCTCCACTTT. The V and J genes are TRBV14 and TRBJ1-6; the D is unclear. Germline V gene lookup returns CDR1 SGHDN and CDR2 FVKESK. V was shortened by 7 bases and J by 0 bases, with 16 bases between the two germline ends. The CDR3 consists of 17 residues.